This TCR beta chain was documented in a study of tissue T cells after allogeneic stem cell transplantation. Repertoires were generated with immunoSEQ multiplex PCR, while TCRdb's copy carries only in-frame clones and drops some. The sample holds about 1,000 clones; around 58% are singletons and the top ten take 16%. The V gene's germline CDR1 is SNHLY and CDR2 FYNGKV (reference sequence). The junction had 0 bases not matched to a gene; V was cut back by 0 bases and J by 4 bases. The CDR3 runs to 14 residues. Time point: mouse harvest day 7 after allogeneic transplant. Mouse grafts combined 10^7 T-cell-depleted bone marrow cells with 10^6 splenic CD5+ T cells. Tissues came from B6→BALB/c major-mismatch GVHD mice at day 7 or 14. This clone was seen only a few times. Any gene name here is a mouse gene name. The observed sequence ends 1 residue before the CDR3 terminus, with the missing tail filled in from the germline J gene.

The sample was liver tissue. The chain combines TRBV3 with TRBJ2-5; 8 nucleotides match TRBD2. The clonotype was recovered from a female BALB/c mouse given C57BL/6 T cells with graft-versus-host disease after an allogeneic hematopoietic cell transplant. Incomplete CDR3 DNA: TGTGCCAGCAGCTTAGCACTGGGGGAAGACACCCAGTAC. Translation gives CASSLALGEDTQY. The CDR3 in its entirety is CASSLALGEDTQYF. Full variable domain (remainder filled in from reference TRBV3 and TRBJ2-5): GPKVLQIPSHQIIDMGQMVTLNCDPVSNHLYFYWYKQILGQQMEFLVNFYNGKVMEKSKLFKDQFSVERPDGSYFTLKIQPTALEDSAVYFCASSLALGEDTQYFGPGTRLLVL.